The 21 T cell receptor beta chains given below trace back to one sample, sequenced in a study of blood T cell repertoires in COVID-19. This table comes from immunoSEQ multiplex PCR, and its TCRdb copy is limited to in-frame clones, with some not included. The sample holds about 240,000 clones, about 83% seen once. The sequenced sample was peripheral blood. Receptor source: a man aged 50-59 years with acute or convalescent COVID-19.

The chain has TRBV18 and TRBJ1-5; D remains unclear. The germline CDR1 and CDR2 sequences are KGHSH and LQKENI. V lost 6 bases and J lost 2, with 8 bases in between. This CDR3 is 13 amino acids long. DNA of the CDR3: TGTGCCAGCTCCGCCTCGGGCAATCAGCCCCAGCATTTT. Translated, it gives CASSASGNQPQHF.

The chain links TRBV2 to TRBJ1-1, with D maybe TRBD1 (5 bases). CDR3 length equals 14 residues. Trimming took off 3 bases at V and 1 base at J, with 9 bases between the two ends. Germline-derived CDR1 and CDR2 are SNHLY and FYNNEI. CDR3 in DNA: TGTGCCAGCAGTGATTGGGGCCGGAACACTGAAGCTTTCTTT. Translated, it gives CASSDWGRNTEAFF.

The chain is built from TRBV20-1 and TRBJ2-7; 7 bases agree with TRBD1. Germline V gene lookup returns CDR1 DFQATT and CDR2 SNEGSKA (reference sequence). The CDR3 sequence is 11 residues long. V dropped 6 bases and J dropped 6; count of bases not matched to a gene: 5. CDR3 residues: CSALTGTEQYF. CDR3 DNA sequence: TGCAGTGCGCTGACAGGGACCGAGCAGTACTTC.

The rearrangement uses TRBV3-1 (or the pseudogene TRBV3-2) and TRBJ2-3; D is ambiguous. Germline V gene sequence: CDR1 LGHDT, CDR2 YNNKEL (reference sequence). CDR3 length equals 11 residues. Trimming removed 8 bases from V and 6 bases from J, with 9 bases in between. The CDR3 region has the DNA TGTGCCAGCGGGCGTTCGGATACGCAGTATTTT. This sequence encodes CASGRSDTQYF.

The chain carries TRBV7-9 and TRBJ1-1, with D maybe TRBD1 (6 bases). From germline, CDR1 is SEHNR and CDR2 FQNEAQ (reference sequence). The CDR3 is 17 residues long. Trimming left V 0 bases short and J 3 bases short, with 17 bases between. The CDR3 sequence is CASSLAWQGKGYTEAFF. In DNA form, the CDR3 reads TGTGCCAGCAGCTTAGCTTGGCAGGGGAAGGGATACACTGAAGCTTTCTTT.

V and J are TRBV3-1 (or the pseudogene TRBV3-2) and TRBJ1-5; D gene uncertain. Germline V gene lookup returns CDR1 LGHDT and CDR2 YNNKEL (reference sequence). CDR3 size: 14 residues. V was shortened by 4 bases and J by 0 bases, with 7 bases between the two germline ends. The CDR3 DNA follows: TGTGCCAGCAGCCTAGCCCATAGCAATCAGCCCCAGCATTTT. This gives the protein CASSLAHSNQPQHF.

The gene calls are TRBV4-1 and TRBJ1-6; TRBD1 matches 7 bases. The CDR3 spans 16 residues. Trimming removed 2 bases from V and 8 bases from J; junction bases left unmatched: 9. The germline CDR1 and CDR2 sequences are MGHRA and YSYEKL. The CDR3 DNA sequence: TGCGCCAGCAGCCAAAATACAGGGGAGTTGGATTCACCCCTCCACTTT. As protein: CASSQNTGELDSPLHF.

CDR3 sequence: CALTRTGGWYGYTF. CDR3 nucleotide sequence: TGTGCCTTAACGCGGACAGGGGGTTGGTATGGCTACACCTTC. J is TRBJ1-2 and V is TRBV30; 10 bases agree with TRBD1. The CDR3 is 14 residues long. V lost 7 bases to trimming and J lost 5 bases; unmatched junction nucleotides: 10. Germline V gene sequence: CDR1 GTSNPN, CDR2 SVGIG (reference sequence).

This sequence joins TRBV28 and TRBJ2-7, with D unresolved. The CDR3 totals 12 residues. Germline V gives CDR1 MDHEN, CDR2 SYDVKM. V was trimmed by 7 bases and J by 5 bases, leaving 12 bases between them. The CDR3 nucleotides are TGTGCCAGCACCACTACCCAACACGAGCAGTACTTC. It specifies CASTTTQHEQYF.

The V call is TRBV6-1, the J call TRBJ1-5, with 9 bases identical to TRBD1. The CDR3 has 16 amino acids. After removal of 2 bases from V and 4 bases from J, the junction contained 6 bases not matched to a gene. Germline V gene data show CDR1 as MNHNS and CDR2 as SASEGT. The CDR3 DNA sequence: TGTGCCAGCAGTGAATTCGGACAGGGGTATAATCAGCCCCAGCATTTT. Protein: CASSEFGQGYNQPQHF.

This clone occurred a few times. This sequence joins TRBV5-4 and TRBJ2-1, with 10 bases that match TRBD2. The V segment lost 0 bases and the J segment 8 bases; nucleotides outside the gene matches: 5. Germline CDR1 SGHNT, CDR2 YYREEE (reference sequence). The CDR3 has 15 residues. CDR3 DNA: TGTGCCAGCAGCTTGGAACTAGCGGGGCTCTATGAGCAGTTCTTC. Its protein is CASSLELAGLYEQFF.

Written as DNA, the CDR3 is TGTGCCAGTAGTATAGCAGGGGCGGGCTCGCGCTACACCTTC. Its translation is CASSIAGAGSRYTF. The V gene is TRBV19, the J gene TRBJ1-2, with D tentatively TRBD1 (6 bases). Germline CDR1 is LNHDA and CDR2 is SQIVND (reference sequence). The CDR3 loop spans 14 amino acids. V was cut by 1 base and J by 9 bases, with 15 bases left in between.

This sequence joins TRBV5-4 and TRBJ1-5; 7 bases line up with TRBD1. The CDR3 runs 13 residues. The germline CDR1 and CDR2 sequences are SGHNT and YYREEE (reference sequence). The V and J ends lost 6 bases and 6 bases, in that order; junction bases with no gene match: 6. The CDR3 bases are TGTGCCAGCAACCGACAGGGAGGTCAGCCCCAGCATTTT. Amino acid sequence: CASNRQGGQPQHF.

The chain carries TRBV19 and TRBJ1-4; 9 positions agree with TRBD1. Germline loops: CDR1 LNHDA, CDR2 SQIVND (reference sequence). The CDR3 loop spans 16 amino acids. V was clipped by 2 bases and J by 4 bases; unmatched bases: 5. The CDR3 sequence is CASSISGQGLNEKLFF. CDR3 coding DNA: TGTGCCAGTAGTATATCGGGACAGGGCCTTAATGAAAAACTGTTTTTT.

The genes are TRBV6-5 and TRBJ1-1; perhaps TRBD1 as D (5 bases). The germline V gene encodes CDR1 MNHEY and CDR2 SVGAGI. V was shortened by 2 bases and J by 1 base, with 8 bases between the two germline ends. The CDR3 has 14 amino acids. CDR3: CASSYLGPNTEAFF. In nucleotides, the CDR3 is TGTGCCAGCAGTTACCTGGGGCCGAACACTGAAGCTTTCTTT.

The chain has TRBV29-1 and TRBJ2-7, with TRBD2 matching 9 bases. The CDR3 has 15 amino acids. J lost 3 bases, V lost 6 bases, and 12 bases had no gene match. From germline, CDR1 is SQVTM and CDR2 ANQGSEA. CDR3 sequence (DNA): TGCAGCGTCAGATTCGGCGCTAGCGGGGACTACGAGCAGTACTTC. Translation gives CSVRFGASGDYEQYF.

A remark on this clone: One end of the junction varies from germline; a read error may be responsible. The rearrangement joins TRBV6-5 to TRBJ1-1; 9 bases match TRBD1. CDR1 MNHEY and CDR2 SVGAGI come from the germline V gene. The CDR3 sequence is 13 residues long. CDR3 residues: CASSYRDRERKSF. DNA for the CDR3: TGTGCCAGCAGTTACCGGGACAGGGAAAGGAAGTCCTTT.

This chain uses TRBV24-1 with TRBJ1-1, with D possibly TRBD1 on 6 matching bases. From germline, CDR1 is KGHDR and CDR2 SFDVKD. This CDR3 contains 14 residues. V lost 5 bases to trimming and J lost 3 bases, with 12 bases between them. This CDR3 is CATSGPGADTEAFF. CDR3 DNA: TGTGCCACCAGTGGTCCAGGGGCCGACACTGAAGCTTTCTTT.

CDR3 in amino acids: CASSLANTGELFF. The CDR3 nucleotides are TGTGCCAGCAGCCTCGCGAACACCGGGGAGCTGTTTTTT. V and J are TRBV6-4 and TRBJ2-2; D uncertain. Germline loops: CDR1 MRHNA, CDR2 SNTAGT. The CDR3 runs 13 residues. The germline V and J ends were trimmed by 6 bases and 0 bases, with 5 bases remaining between them.

This sequence joins TRBV20-1 and TRBJ1-2, with 9 positions matching TRBD1. After removal of 4 bases from V and 6 bases from J, the junction contained 6 bases not matched to a gene. Germline loops: CDR1 DFQATT, CDR2 SNEGSKA (reference sequence). This CDR3 region has 13 residues. The CDR3 region has the DNA TGCAGTGCTAATGACAGGGGGGTACATGGCTACACCTTC. Protein sequence: CSANDRGVHGYTF.

The chain is built from TRBV4-1 and TRBJ2-7; 10 nucleotides line up with TRBD2. Germline lookup yields CDR1 MGHRA and CDR2 YSYEKL. This CDR3 has 16 amino acids. V shed 1 base and J 3 bases; nucleotides not matched to a gene: 6. The CDR3 sequence: CASSQVTSGIRYEQYF. CDR3 nucleotide sequence: TGCGCCAGCAGCCAAGTTACTAGCGGGATACGCTACGAGCAGTACTTC.